A selection of T cell receptor beta chains follows, all from one sample in a study of shared clonotypes between healthy human individuals. Repertoires were generated with immunoSEQ multiplex PCR, while TCRdb's copy carries only in-frame clones and drops some. Altogether approximately 1.9 million clones are present, around 95% being singletons, with the ten largest covering over 1.5%. The sample consisted of naive CD8+ T cells from PBMCs. The receptors derive from a man between 18 and 35 years old in good health. Some clones in this sample may be carry-over from other donors' samples. The CDR3 runs from the conserved cysteine through the conserved F or W. The D gene is left open where the match is weak. Not every row has a clone size; where given, it reads once, few, many or a size class.

TRBD2 TRBJ2-3 TRBV5-1 NA CASSRQGGLAGVQPDTQYF TGCGCCAGCAGCCGACAGGGCGGACTAGCGGGAGTCCAGCCAGATACGCAGTATTTT
TRBD2 TRBJ2-7 TRBV7-8 NA CASNKLAGRFHEQYF TGTGCCAGCAACAAACTAGCGGGGAGGTTCCACGAGCAGTACTTC
TRBD2 TRBJ2-1 TRBV14 NA CASSQGGGSWHEQFF TGTGCCAGCAGCCAAGGCGGCGGGAGTTGGCATGAGCAGTTCTTC
NA TRBJ2-5 TRBV27 NA CASSILRGQETQYF TGTGCCAGCAGTATTCTCAGGGGCCAGGAGACCCAGTACTTC
NA TRBJ2-7 TRBV30 NA CAWSRGAAYEQYF TGTGCCTGGAGCAGGGGTGCAGCCTACGAGCAGTACTTC
NA TRBJ2-7 TRBV28 NA CASSLAYSARYLSYEQYF TGTGCCAGCAGTTTGGCGTATTCAGCCAGGTACCTCTCCTACGAGCAGTACTTC
NA TRBJ2-6 TRBV7-9 NA CASTTEDQSSGANVLTF TGTGCCAGCACGACGGAGGATCAAAGCTCTGGGGCCAACGTCCTGACTTTC
NA TRBJ1-3 TRBV28 NA CASTLEVTSGNTIYF TGTGCCAGCACCCTGGAGGTCACCTCTGGAAACACCATATATTTT
NA TRBJ1-2 TRBV5-6 once CASSLGGRDYGYTF TGTGCCAGCAGCTTGGGGGGGCGCGACTATGGCTACACCTTC
NA TRBJ2-3 TRBV5-6 NA CASSLGTVRATDTQYF TGTGCCAGCAGCTTGGGGACTGTTAGAGCCACAGATACGCAGTATTTT
NA TRBJ2-7 TRBV7-9 NA CASSSTRRDGYEQYF TGTGCCAGCAGCTCTACCCGGCGCGATGGGTACGAGCAGTACTTC
NA TRBJ2-7 TRBV27 NA CASSLGTAYEQYF TGTGCCAGCAGTTTAGGCACAGCCTACGAGCAGTACTTC
TRBD2 TRBJ2-5 TRBV9 NA CASSVEVAGLRTQYF TGTGCCAGCAGCGTAGAGGTAGCGGGGCTTCGGACCCAGTACTTC
NA TRBJ2-2 TRBV7-9 NA CASSERSNTGELFF TGTGCCAGCAGCGAGAGGTCGAACACCGGGGAGCTGTTTTTT
NA TRBJ1-4 TRBV6-5 NA CASSYPRQPEKLFF TGTGCCAGCAGTTACCCCAGACAGCCTGAAAAACTGTTTTTT
NA TRBJ2-5 TRBV25-1 NA CASSEWGFAETQYF TGTGCCAGCAGTGAATGGGGGTTCGCGGAGACCCAGTACTTC
NA TRBJ2-7 TRBV5-8 NA CASSLVLGTANYEQYF TGTGCCAGCAGCTTGGTTTTGGGTACGGCCAACTACGAGCAGTACTTC
NA TRBJ2-1 TRBV7-2 NA CASTPRWGVDNEQFF TGTGCCAGCACCCCCAGGTGGGGGGTGGACAATGAGCAGTTCTTC
TRBD2 TRBJ2-1 TRBV5-1 NA CASSPGLAPTYNEQFF TGCGCCAGCAGCCCGGGACTAGCGCCCACCTACAATGAGCAGTTCTTC
TRBD2 TRBJ2-1 TRBV9 NA CASSGSGVSYNEQFF TGTGCCAGCAGCGGTAGCGGGGTATCCTACAATGAGCAGTTCTTC
TRBD1 TRBJ1-5 TRBV29-1 once CSVRGTGRDQPQHF TGCAGCGTTCGAGGGACAGGGAGAGATCAGCCCCAGCATTTT
NA TRBJ1-2 TRBV19 once CASSPIIETFGARAYGYTF TGTGCCAGTAGTCCAATAATAGAGACCTTTGGGGCGCGGGCCTATGGCTACACCTTC
NA TRBJ2-5 TRBV19 NA CASSKYGRGEETQYF TGTGCCAGTAGTAAATATGGCAGGGGCGAAGAGACCCAGTACTTC
NA TRBJ1-2 TRBV7-1 NA CASSPKQGKTYGYTF TGTGCCAGCAGCCCCAAACAGGGAAAGACCTATGGCTACACCTTC